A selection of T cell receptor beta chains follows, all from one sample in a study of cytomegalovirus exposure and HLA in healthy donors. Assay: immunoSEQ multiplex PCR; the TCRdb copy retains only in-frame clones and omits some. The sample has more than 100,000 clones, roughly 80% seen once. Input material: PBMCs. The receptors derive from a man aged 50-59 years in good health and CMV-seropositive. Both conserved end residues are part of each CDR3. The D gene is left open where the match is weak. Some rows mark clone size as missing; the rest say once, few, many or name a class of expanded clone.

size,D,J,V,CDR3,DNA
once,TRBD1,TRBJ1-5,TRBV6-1,CASSAQTGGNQPQHF,TGTGCCAGCAGCGCTCAGACAGGGGGAAATCAGCCCCAGCATTTT
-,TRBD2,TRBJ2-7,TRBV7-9,CASSRPSGTLEQYF,TGTGCCAGCAGCCGTCCTAGCGGGACGTTGGAGCAGTACTTC
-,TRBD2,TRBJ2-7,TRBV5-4,CASSFTSGRGEQYF,TGTGCCAGCAGCTTTACGAGCGGGAGAGGAGAGCAGTACTTC
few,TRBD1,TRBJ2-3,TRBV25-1,CASGPRTGGADTQYF,TGTGCCAGCGGACCCCGGACAGGGGGCGCAGATACGCAGTATTTT
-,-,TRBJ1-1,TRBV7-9,CASSSDSSRTEAFF,TGTGCCAGCAGCTCAGACAGCTCTCGGACTGAAGCTTTCTTT
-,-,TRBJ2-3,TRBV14,CASSRGSTDTQYF,TGTGCCAGCAGCCGCGGCTCAACAGATACGCAGTATTTT
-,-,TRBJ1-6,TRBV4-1,CASSQVVVSVGAGANSPLHF,TGCGCCAGCAGCCAAGTCGTCGTAAGTGTGGGGGCGGGGGCAAATTCACCCCTCCACTTT
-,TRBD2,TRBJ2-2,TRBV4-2,CASSQDVSGRAPTGELFF,TGTGCCAGCAGCCAAGATGTTAGCGGGAGGGCCCCCACCGGGGAGCTGTTTTTT
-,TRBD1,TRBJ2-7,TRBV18,CASRGTGSYEQYF,TGTGCCAGCCGCGGGACAGGTTCCTACGAGCAGTACTTC
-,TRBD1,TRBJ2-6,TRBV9,CASSASPGQEFSGANVLTF,TGTGCCAGCAGCGCTAGTCCGGGACAGGAGTTCTCTGGGGCCAACGTCCTGACTTTC
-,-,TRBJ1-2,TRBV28,CASSFGQGTWGYTF,TGTGCCAGCAGTTTTGGGCAGGGGACCTGGGGCTACACCTTC
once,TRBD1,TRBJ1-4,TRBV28,CASSGQGLKEKLFF,TGTGCCAGCAGCGGACAGGGACTCAAGGAAAAACTGTTTTTT
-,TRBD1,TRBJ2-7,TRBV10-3,CASLRDRENHEQYF,TGTGCCAGCCTCCGGGACAGGGAAAACCACGAGCAGTACTTC
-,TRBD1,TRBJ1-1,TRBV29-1,CSVEGQGNTEAFF,TGCAGCGTTGAGGGACAGGGAAACACTGAAGCTTTCTTT
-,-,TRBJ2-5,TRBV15,CATSRDGQGTETQYF,TGTGCCACCAGCAGAGACGGCCAGGGTACGGAGACCCAGTACTTC
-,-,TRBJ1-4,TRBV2,CASSDWGGRLFF,TGTGCCAGCAGTGATTGGGGCGGCAGGCTGTTTTTT
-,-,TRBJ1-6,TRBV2,CASSGETGYNSPLHF,TGTGCCAGCAGTGGCGAGACAGGTTATAATTCACCCCTCCACTTT
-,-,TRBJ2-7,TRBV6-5,CASSIRDSGYEQYF,TGTGCCAGCAGTATCAGGGATTCTGGCTACGAGCAGTACTTC
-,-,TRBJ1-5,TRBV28,CASSPGDGQPQHF,TGTGCCAGCAGTCCGGGGGACGGTCAGCCCCAGCATTTT
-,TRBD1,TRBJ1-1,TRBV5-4,CASSPRTGWNTEAFF,TGTGCCAGCAGCCCGAGGACAGGATGGAACACTGAAGCTTTCTTT
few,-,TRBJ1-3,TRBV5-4,CASSYGQGNTIYF,TGTGCCAGCAGCTACGGACAGGGAAACACCATATATTTT
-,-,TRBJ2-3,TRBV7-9,CASSLAVADTQYF,TGTGCCAGCAGCTTGGCAGTGGCAGATACGCAGTATTTT
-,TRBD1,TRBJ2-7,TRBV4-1,CASSQDVGTGVSYEQYF,TGCGCCAGCAGCCAAGATGTGGGGACAGGGGTCTCCTACGAGCAGTACTTC
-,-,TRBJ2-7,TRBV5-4,CASSLAGGSYEQYF,TGTGCCAGCAGCTTGGCCGGGGGATCCTACGAGCAGTACTTC
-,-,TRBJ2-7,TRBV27,CASRGLGGRAQYF,TGTGCCAGCAGGGGATTGGGGGGACGTGCGCAGTACTTC